Reported below is one T cell receptor beta chain. This clone was detected a few times. Its antigen is still unknown. Per-base quality was not reported, and no clone a single base away is much larger than it. This entry is derived from a study of vaccination effects on CD4 cells after COVID-19 (dated 2022 in TCRdb). For the wider study: Participants received two doses of either the BNT162b2 or the mRNA-1273 mRNA SARS-CoV-2 vaccine. A total of 9 to 11 COVID-19 convalescent patients and a handful of SARS-CoV-2-naive healthy vaccine recipients were included in the full study. Cultures from other donors in the study were sequenced with the Oncomine TCR Beta short-read assay on an Illumina iSeq 100. SARS-CoV-2 spike-specific CD4+ TCR repertoires from before and after mRNA vaccination were compared in COVID-19 convalescent patients and in infection-naive vaccine recipients.

Overall study results and their limits: Marked clonal contraction was observed in both infection-induced and vaccine-induced clones at late post-vaccination timepoints, consistent with waning T cell responses. In healthy vaccine recipients, vaccine-induced clones were almost all SARS-CoV-2 mono-reactive, with only 1 of 255 being cross-reactive with common cold coronaviruses. Only a small number of convalescent patients were included, and no early post-infection timepoints were available, which limited the study.

To identify antigen-specific CD4+ T cell clonotypes by their expansion, the ViraFEST assay first stimulated PBMC with viral peptide pools and then applied TCR sequencing. After roughly 11 days of culture, CD4+ T cells were isolated with the EasySep CD4+ T cell isolation kit. Negative nucleocapsid antibody results before and after vaccination confirmed that the healthy vaccine recipients had no prior SARS-CoV-2 infection. A few million PBMC per well were cultured with approximately 10 ug/ml peptides in IMDM containing around 5% human AB serum, 10 IU/ml IL-2 and gentamicin. Half of the culture medium was replaced with fresh IL-2-containing medium on days 3 and 7. Each peptide stimulation condition was cultured in triplicate wells unless otherwise noted. Using Ficoll-Paque Plus gradient centrifugation, PBMC were separated from whole blood and then either used fresh or cryopreserved at -140C. Overlapping peptide pools spanned the spike proteins of SARS-CoV-2 and the common cold coronaviruses HCoV-NL63, HCoV-OC43 and HCoV-229E. The QIAamp micro DNA kit was used to extract genomic DNA from the cultured CD4+ T cells.

Libraries were built with the immunoSEQ multiplex PCR assay. DNA from the cultured, isolated CD4+ T cells was subjected to TCR beta CDR3 sequencing. In the authors' own workflow: The analysis removed non-productive TCR sequences, trimmed reads to the CDR3 region, and retained only CDR3s that were 7 or more amino acids long. The MANAFEST web app was used to identify antigen-specific clonotypes by comparing expansion in peptide wells with expansion in reference cultures. Positive clones required FDR<0.05 expansion versus reference and all other wells, odds ratio above 5, and frequency above 0.1% in two replicate wells. A clonotype was defined as cross-reactive if the clonotype was significantly expanded both in SARS-CoV-2 spike wells and in at least one common cold coronavirus spike condition. Using the stringdist R package, CDR3 similarity was measured by Levenshtein distance, and unrooted trees were constructed with ape in R 3.6.1. The clones in this table, taken by TCRdb from immuneACCESS, are in-frame only. Not every clone is retained; where verified, under half of the shortfall comes from an unresolved V gene, and the cause of the rest is unknown. V, J and clone size were drawn from that table, and D and trimming were deduced from the DNA. The sample profile shows tens of thousands of clones; more than 60% of them were found once. About 25% of the sample lies in the top ten.

The receptor comes from a human donor who received a COVID-19 vaccine. The specimen comprised CD4+ T cells from PBMCs cultured with HCoV-OC43 spike peptides, sampled before COVID-19 vaccination. The sample's cell subset or site, from its label and the paper: HCoV-OC43 spike overlapping peptide pool stimulation.

The bases read TGTGCCAGCAGTTCCCTTCTCGCGCTCTCCGATCAGTTCTTC. It specifies CASSSLLALSDQFF. The chain is assembled from TRBV28 and TRBJ2-1; there is no confident call for the D gene. The junction shows trimming of 4 bases on V and 13 bases on J, plus 20 bases between the germline ends. The CDR3 measures 14 amino acids from cysteine to phenylalanine. Only the CDR3 DNA is retained, 42 bases long and in frame from the first base. Looking up the germline V gene yields CDR1 MDHEN and CDR2 SYDVKM. With all but the CDR3 taken from the reference TRBV28 and TRBJ2-1 genes, the full variable domain is: DVKVTQSSRYLVKRTGEKVFLECVQDMDHENMFWYRQDPGLGLRLIYFSYDVKMKEKGDIPEGYSVSREKKERFSLILESASTNQTSMYLCASSSLLALSDQFFGPGTRLTVL.